This T cell receptor (beta chain) is drawn from a study of a mutant IDH1 vaccine in newly diagnosed glioma. TCRdb's copy holds only in-frame clones and misses some; the assay was immunoSEQ multiplex PCR. This repertoire shows fewer than 45,000 clones, about 78% found once; its top ten account for 6.3%. In regard to this clone: Its antigen is unidentified.

CDR3 length equals 14 residues. Germline values: CDR1 SEHNR, CDR2 FQNEAQ (reference sequence). The germline V and J ends were trimmed by 4 bases and 6 bases, with 15 bases remaining between them. Time point defined: week 23, last vaccination. The vaccine gave 300 ug of a 20-mer mutant IDH1 peptide subcutaneously per dose. Sequencing was performed on PBMCs, taken from a glioma patient whose treatment included an IDH1 peptide vaccine. J is TRBJ1-2 and V is TRBV7-9; a possible D gene is TRBD1 (6 bases). The origin of this receptor is a middle-aged woman with glioma. Some clones in this sample may be carry-over from other donors' samples. The CDR3 region is CASSSSAGANGYTF. For the CDR3, the DNA is TGTGCCAGCAGCTCCTCCGCGGGGGCTAATGGCTACACCTTC.